The rows below give T cell receptor beta chains drawn from one sample of a study of shared clonotypes between healthy human individuals. Using immunoSEQ multiplex PCR, the repertoire was profiled, and TCRdb retains in-frame clones only, with some absent. The sample yields some 1 million clones, 65% to 80% seen once. The specimen was memory CD4+ T cells sorted from blood. The source of these receptors is a man between 18 and 29 years old in good health. Each CDR3 is given with its conserved first and last residue. Fields, in order: CDR3 protein, CDR3 DNA, J gene, D gene, clone size, V gene. The D gene is left open where the match is weak. Clone size appears in some rows only: once, few, many, or a class for an expanded clone.

CASSDSRGPRRDQPQHF | TGTGCCAGCAGTGACTCCCGAGGACCGAGAAGAGATCAGCCCCAGCATTTT | TRBJ1-5 | - | few | TRBV6-4
CASSLAGDLYGYTF | TGCGCCAGCAGCTTGGCCGGGGACCTCTATGGCTACACCTTC | TRBJ1-2 | - | - | TRBV5-1
CASSLRGAGQPYNEQFF | TGTGCCAGCAGCTTACGAGGGGCGGGCCAACCCTACAATGAGCAGTTCTTC | TRBJ2-1 | - | few | TRBV7-6
CASSPGQGGETQYF | TGTGCCAGCTCACCTGGACAGGGCGGGGAGACCCAGTACTTC | TRBJ2-5 | TRBD1 | once | TRBV18
CASSYGGRELFF | TGTGCCAGCAGTTACGGGGGAAGGGAGCTGTTTTTT | TRBJ2-2 | - | - | TRBV6-5
CASSIRGTGENTGELFF | TGTGCCAGTAGTATAAGGGGGACAGGGGAGAACACCGGGGAGCTGTTTTTT | TRBJ2-2 | TRBD1 | - | TRBV19
CAWSVQLYEQFF | TGTGCCTGGAGTGTACAACTTTACGAGCAGTTCTTC | TRBJ2-1 | - | - | TRBV30
CASSTGLSETQYF | TGTGCCAGCAGCACGGGACTGTCAGAGACCCAGTACTTC | TRBJ2-5 | - | - | TRBV7-2
CASSTVGGQGAFF | TGTGCCAGCAGTACCGTGGGGGGGCAAGGGGCTTTCTTT | TRBJ1-1 | - | few | TRBV2
CASSLDSLRDEQFF | TGCGCCAGCAGCTTGGATAGTCTGCGGGATGAGCAGTTCTTC | TRBJ2-1 | - | - | TRBV5-1